A selection of T cell receptor beta chains follows, all from one sample in a study of T cell responses to AZD1222 COVID-19 vaccine. Data came from immunoSEQ multiplex PCR; TCRdb stores just in-frame clones and leaves some out. The repertoire consists of roughly 150,000 clones, with roughly 92% occurring once and the leading ten covering roughly 1.3%. This specimen consisted of peripheral blood, obtained 28 days after the second AZD1222 dose. The receptors shown here come from an adult who received the AZD1222 COVID-19 vaccine. CDR3s include the opening cysteine and the closing phenylalanine or tryptophan. Fields, in order: CDR3 DNA, CDR3 protein, D gene, J gene, V gene, clone size. The D gene is left open where the match is weak. Clone size appears in some rows only: once, few, many, or a class for an expanded clone.

CDR3 DNA: TGCGCCAGCAGCTTGGATTTGCCCCAGCTCGGCTACTCCTACGAGCAGTACTTC; CDR3 protein: CASSLDLPQLGYSYEQYF; D gene: NA; J gene: TRBJ2-7; V gene: TRBV5-1; clone size: NA
CDR3 DNA: TGTGCCAGCAGCTTAACAGTTCTAGGGGCGAGCTCCTATAATTCACCCCTCCACTTT; CDR3 protein: CASSLTVLGASSYNSPLHF; D gene: NA; J gene: TRBJ1-6; V gene: TRBV7-9; clone size: NA
CDR3 DNA: TGTGCCAGCTCACCACCTTCCTCGGGAGAAAACACTGAAGCTTTCTTT; CDR3 protein: CASSPPSSGENTEAFF; D gene: NA; J gene: TRBJ1-1; V gene: TRBV18; clone size: NA
CDR3 DNA: TGCGCCAGCAGCTTGGCCGGTAGGGGCCTAAACTACGAGCAGTACTTC; CDR3 protein: CASSLAGRGLNYEQYF; D gene: NA; J gene: TRBJ2-7; V gene: TRBV5-1; clone size: NA
CDR3 DNA: TGTGCCAGCAGCGAGACAGGGATGGGTGGCTACACCTTC; CDR3 protein: CASSETGMGGYTF; D gene: TRBD1; J gene: TRBJ1-2; V gene: TRBV6-5; clone size: NA
CDR3 DNA: TGTGCCAGCAGACGGGGACTTCAACAAGAGACCCAGTACTTC; CDR3 protein: CASRRGLQQETQYF; D gene: NA; J gene: TRBJ2-5; V gene: TRBV27; clone size: NA
CDR3 DNA: TGTGCCACCAGCAGAGATGAGAGCAGGGCCATCAATCAGCCCCAGCATTTT; CDR3 protein: CATSRDESRAINQPQHF; D gene: NA; J gene: TRBJ1-5; V gene: TRBV15; clone size: NA
CDR3 DNA: TGTGCCAGCAGCGGGTATATAGGGACTAGCGGGAGGGTGAACACCGGGGAGCTGTTTTTT; CDR3 protein: CASSGYIGTSGRVNTGELFF; D gene: TRBD2; J gene: TRBJ2-2; V gene: TRBV5-4; clone size: NA
CDR3 DNA: TGTGCCAGCAGTTACGAGCGGGGGGGTTACAATGAGCAGTTCTTC; CDR3 protein: CASSYERGGYNEQFF; D gene: TRBD2; J gene: TRBJ2-1; V gene: TRBV6-2/TRBV6-3; clone size: NA
CDR3 DNA: TGTGCCAGCAGCCAAGAGGGTAGGGGGGCCATTCAGAGCGAGCAGTACTTC; CDR3 protein: CASSQEGRGAIQSEQYF; D gene: NA; J gene: TRBJ2-7; V gene: TRBV14; clone size: NA
CDR3 DNA: TGTGCCAGCAGCCCCGGAGGATTGCGGGCGCAGTATTTT; CDR3 protein: CASSPGGLRAQYF; D gene: NA; J gene: TRBJ2-3; V gene: TRBV14; clone size: NA
CDR3 DNA: TGTGCCAGCAGCCTGACAGGTACTGGCTACACCTTC; CDR3 protein: CASSLTGTGYTF; D gene: NA; J gene: TRBJ1-2; V gene: TRBV3-1/TRBV3-2; clone size: NA
CDR3 DNA: TGTGCCAGCAGGTACTTTGCTAGCGACGAGCAGTACTTC; CDR3 protein: CASRYFASDEQYF; D gene: NA; J gene: TRBJ2-7; V gene: TRBV6-5; clone size: NA
CDR3 DNA: TGTGCCAGCAGCCGCAGCGCGGGGGTAGGAGATACGCAGTATTTT; CDR3 protein: CASSRSAGVGDTQYF; D gene: TRBD2; J gene: TRBJ2-3; V gene: TRBV2; clone size: NA
CDR3 DNA: TGTGCCAGCACTTTGACAGGGGCATACACCATATATTTT; CDR3 protein: CASTLTGAYTIYF; D gene: TRBD1; J gene: TRBJ1-3; V gene: TRBV12-3/TRBV12-4; clone size: NA
CDR3 DNA: TGTGCCAGTAGTATATTCACAGGAGAGTATAGCAATCAGCCCCAGCATTTT; CDR3 protein: CASSIFTGEYSNQPQHF; D gene: NA; J gene: TRBJ1-5; V gene: TRBV19; clone size: NA
CDR3 DNA: TGTGCCAGCAGTGTTTTTCGGGACTCAGGCTTAAGTCGGGAGCAGTACTTC; CDR3 protein: CASSVFRDSGLSREQYF; D gene: NA; J gene: TRBJ2-7; V gene: TRBV2; clone size: NA
CDR3 DNA: TGTGCCAGCAGCTTTCACAGGGGACAGAGAAATCAGCCCCAGCATTTT; CDR3 protein: CASSFHRGQRNQPQHF; D gene: TRBD1; J gene: TRBJ1-5; V gene: TRBV7-8; clone size: once
CDR3 DNA: TGTGCCAGCAGTCCGGGACAGGGGGCTTCACCCCTCCACTTT; CDR3 protein: CASSPGQGASPLHF; D gene: TRBD1; J gene: TRBJ1-6; V gene: TRBV27; clone size: NA
CDR3 DNA: TGCGCCAGCAGTGGGGGCCATGGGACTAGCCGTCGCACCGGGGAGCTGTTTTTT; CDR3 protein: CASSGGHGTSRRTGELFF; D gene: TRBD2; J gene: TRBJ2-2; V gene: TRBV10-1; clone size: NA
CDR3 DNA: TGTGCCAGCAGCTTAGGTTACCAAGAGACCCAGTACTTC; CDR3 protein: CASSLGYQETQYF; D gene: NA; J gene: TRBJ2-5; V gene: TRBV11-3; clone size: NA
CDR3 DNA: TGTGCCAGTAGTAACCCGAACACTGAAGCTTTCTTT; CDR3 protein: CASSNPNTEAFF; D gene: NA; J gene: TRBJ1-1; V gene: TRBV19; clone size: NA
CDR3 DNA: TGCGCCAGCAGCTTGTGGAGCCTCGTTTACGAGCAGTACTTC; CDR3 protein: CASSLWSLVYEQYF; D gene: NA; J gene: TRBJ2-7; V gene: TRBV5-1; clone size: NA
CDR3 DNA: TGTGCCAGCAGCTACAGACAGGGGAACTCCTACAATGAGCAGTTCTTC; CDR3 protein: CASSYRQGNSYNEQFF; D gene: TRBD1; J gene: TRBJ2-1; V gene: TRBV7-9; clone size: once